The source of this T cell receptor (beta chain) is a study of blood T cell repertoires in COVID-19. Across the study: Material from acute and convalescent COVID-19 was sourced from the United States, Italy and Spain. In each case, the material was cDNA or gDNA derived from T cells, B-cell-depleted T cells, or PBMCs.

In the source study's methods: Estimation of nucleated cell counts relied on the amplification of reference gene primers. The data were produced by immunoSEQ multiplex PCR, yet TCRdb's version contains in-frame clones alone and is incomplete. From that table come the V and J calls and clone size; the DNA was used to work out D and trimming. The sample has under 300,000 clones; roughly nine tenths are singletons. The V gene end was trimmed by 4 bases and the J gene end by 7 bases; junction bases not matched to a gene: 9. The CDR3 runs to 16 residues. Germline V lookup: CDR1 KGHDR, CDR2 SFDVKD. The rearrangement links TRBV24-1 to TRBJ2-1, with 10 nucleotides matching TRBD2. Sequencing was performed on peripheral blood. The TCR comes from a man aged 55 to 70 with acute or convalescent COVID-19. CDR3 region: CATSDPASGSVNEQFF. In DNA form, the CDR3 reads TGTGCCACCAGTGACCCCGCTAGCGGGAGCGTAAATGAGCAGTTCTTC.